This TCR beta chain was obtained from a study of cytomegalovirus exposure and HLA in healthy donors. Whole-study context: There were about 85 million unique TCRs (from HLA-typed donors) in an early data release.

Trimming took 4 bases from V and 8 from J; bases not matched to a gene: 9. The CDR3 consists of 14 residues. The germline CDR1 and CDR2 sequences are SGDLS and YYNGEE. Regarding the study as a whole: According to a later analysis, donors in an Asian-associated ancestry cluster reportedly had fewer N-insertions than the roughly 670-donor mean. Segments of the TCR beta V type were, in most cases, productive about 90% or about 30% of the time in an earlier analysis. Most TCR sequences proved rare, with some public TCRs found in many donors.

This clone was recorded once. No antigen is known for it. PCR amplification relied on 60 Vbeta primers (plus 13 Jbeta primers). Using immunoSEQ multiplex PCR, the repertoire was profiled, and TCRdb retains in-frame clones only, with some absent. The table lists over 40,000 clones, about three quarters of them singletons. V usage is TRBV9 and J usage is TRBJ2-4; 7 bases align to TRBD2. This clonotype was obtained from a middle-aged woman in good health and CMV-seropositive. The sequencing sample was made of PBMCs. This chain's CDR3 is CASSPWGGVDIQYF. CDR3 coding DNA: TGTGCCAGCAGCCCCTGGGGAGGGGTGGACATTCAGTACTTC. Drawing the rest from reference TRBV9 and TRBJ2-4, the complete variable domain is DSGVTQTPKHLITATGQRVTLRCSPRSGDLSVYWYQQSLDQGLQFLIQYYNGEERAKGNILERFSAQQFPDLHSELNLSSLELGDSALYFCASSPWGGVDIQYFGAGTRLSVL.